This T cell receptor (beta chain) came from a study of lymphopenia after photon versus proton radiotherapy. The CDR3 is made up of 13 amino acids. Germline CDR1 MDHEN, CDR2 SYDVKM. Trimming removed 5 bases from V and 1 base from J, with 8 bases in between. Comments on this clone: As yet, its antigen is unknown.

Findings of the study overall: A bigger post-nadir fall in TCR diversity correlated inversely with survival time in deceased patients. Post-nadir diversity loss with photons came from oligoclonal expansion, particularly CD8+ Temra cells.

Only in-frame clones appear in the TCRdb table, and some are missing; sequencing was by immunoSEQ multiplex PCR. Among some 42,000 clones listed, around 83% were seen once. This chain links TRBV28 with TRBJ1-2; D is unclear. Source: peripheral blood, taken from a patient treated with proton-based radiotherapy. The receptor was derived from a woman in her sixties or seventies with pancreatic cancer. CDR3 loop: CASSPNLNYGYTF. CDR3 in DNA: TGTGCCAGCAGTCCGAACCTTAACTATGGCTACACCTTC.